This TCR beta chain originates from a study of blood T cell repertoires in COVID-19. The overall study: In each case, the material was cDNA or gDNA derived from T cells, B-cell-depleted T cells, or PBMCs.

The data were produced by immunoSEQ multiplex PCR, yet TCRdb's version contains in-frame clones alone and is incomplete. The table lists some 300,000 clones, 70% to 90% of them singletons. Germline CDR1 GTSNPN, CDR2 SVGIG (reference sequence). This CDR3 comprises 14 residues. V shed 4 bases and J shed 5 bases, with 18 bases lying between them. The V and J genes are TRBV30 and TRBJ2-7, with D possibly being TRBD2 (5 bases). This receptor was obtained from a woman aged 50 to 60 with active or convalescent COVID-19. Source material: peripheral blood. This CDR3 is CAWNPTGWGDEQYF. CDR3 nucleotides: TGTGCCTGGAATCCGACGGGATGGGGAGACGAGCAGTACTTC.